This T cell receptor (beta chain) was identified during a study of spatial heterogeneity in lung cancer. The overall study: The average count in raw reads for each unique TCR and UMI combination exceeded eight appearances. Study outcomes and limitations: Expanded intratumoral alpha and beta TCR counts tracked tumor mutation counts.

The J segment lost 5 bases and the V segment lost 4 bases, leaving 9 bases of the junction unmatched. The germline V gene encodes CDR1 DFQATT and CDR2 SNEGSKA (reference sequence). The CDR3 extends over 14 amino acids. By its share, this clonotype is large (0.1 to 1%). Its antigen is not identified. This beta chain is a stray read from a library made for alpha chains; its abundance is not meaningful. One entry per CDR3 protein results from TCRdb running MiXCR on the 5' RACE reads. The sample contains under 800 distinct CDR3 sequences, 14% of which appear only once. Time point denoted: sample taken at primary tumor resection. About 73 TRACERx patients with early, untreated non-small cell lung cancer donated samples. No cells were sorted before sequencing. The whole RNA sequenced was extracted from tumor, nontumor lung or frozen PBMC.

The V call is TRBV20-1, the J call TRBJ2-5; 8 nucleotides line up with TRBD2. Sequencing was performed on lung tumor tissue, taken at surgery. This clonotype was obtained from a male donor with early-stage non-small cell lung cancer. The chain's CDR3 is CSATSGGFAETQYF. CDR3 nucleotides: TGCAGTGCTACGTCGGGAGGGTTCGCCGAGACCCAGTACTTC.